What follows describes a single T cell receptor beta chain. The sample is drawn from a study of blood T cell repertoires in COVID-19. Original handling: Reference gene primers were amplified, and this amplification served to estimate nucleated cell counts. Profiling relied on immunoSEQ multiplex PCR, and the TCRdb table lists in-frame clones only, not all of them. The DNA gave D and trimming, while V, J and clone size come from that table. Here the sample spans about 240,000 clones, approximately 80% being singletons. Per the germline V gene, CDR1 is SGHTA and CDR2 is FQGNSA. The CDR3 length is 16 residues. J gave up 5 bases and V 5 bases, and 7 bases lay outside the gene matches.

V and J are TRBV7-2 and TRBJ2-5; 14 bases agree with TRBD2. Sequencing was carried out using peripheral blood. This sequence was found in an elderly woman with acute or convalescent COVID-19. The CDR3 nucleotides are TGTGCCAGCAGCGGAGGACTAGCGGGGGGACAGGAGACCCAGTACTTC. Protein product: CASSGGLAGGQETQYF. The whole variable domain, filled in from reference TRBV7-2 and TRBJ2-5, reads GAGVSQSPSNKVTEKGKDVELRCDPISGHTALYWYRQSLGQGLEFLIYFQGNSAPDKSGLPSDRFSAERTGGSVSTLTIQRTQQEDSAVYLCASSGGLAGGQETQYFGPGTRLLVL.